The T cell receptor (beta chain) described here comes from a study of T cells in Graves' hyperthyroidism and ophthalmopathy. Study-level background: At initial diagnosis, before any treatment had begun, peripheral blood was obtained.

This CDR3 has 15 residues. V shed 1 base, J shed 3 bases, and the junction held 4 bases outside the gene matches. From germline, CDR1 is SGHRS and CDR2 YFSETQ. Subjects aged 18 to 65 presented with newly diagnosed hyperthyroidism of less than 2 months' duration. On the basis of clinical symptoms, serum thyroxine and TRAb, thyroid ultrasound and orbital computed tomography, diagnoses were made. RNA transcripts served as the template for amplifying TCR beta CDR3 regions. First-round RT-PCR with HTBI primers amplified the TCR CDR3 region. TCRdb reanalysed the multiplex PCR reads using MiXCR and keeps one entry per CDR3 protein. The sample comprises 650,000 to 750,000 distinct CDR3 sequences, roughly 15% of which are singletons, and 10% rests with the top ten.

Sequenced sample: blood. The chain carries TRBV5-1 and TRBJ1-2; 9 bases fit TRBD1. This clonotype was obtained from a woman younger than 35 with Graves' hyperthyroidism. The CDR3 region is CASSLWGQGDYGYTF. CDR3 nucleotides: TGCGCCAGCAGCTTGTGGGGACAGGGCGACTATGGCTACACCTTC. Full variable domain (rest looked up from reference TRBV5-1 and TRBJ1-2): KAGVTQTPRYLIKTRGQQVTLSCSPISGHRSVSWYQQTPGQGLQFLFEYFSETQRNKGNFPGRFSGRQFSNSRSEMNVSTLELGDSALYLCASSLWGQGDYGYTFGSGTRLTVV.